This record concerns one T cell receptor beta chain sequence. Its cognate antigen is unknown. This CDR3 is built from 16 residues. The germline V gene encodes CDR1 SGHVS and CDR2 FNYEAQ. Trimming at V came to 3 bases and at J to 2 bases, leaving 5 bases not matched to a gene. Unique molecular identifiers were incorporated into the prepared TCRbeta library. One entry per CDR3 protein, called by TCRdb with MiXCR from the PCR reads. The table records around 580,000 distinct CDR3 sequences, under 25% of them present only once. These data belong to a study of T-cell reconstitution after alpha-beta-depleted transplantation in children. Study-wide points: Where some patients showed high TCRbeta diversity at day 60, it came from recipient T cells and thymic progenitors that had survived. Approximately two months post-transplant, alpha-beta T cells reportedly originated from several hundred expanded graft clones. When one year had passed after transplant, most T-cell counts and diversity came from newly produced T cells.

This sequence originates from a boy under two years old who had a stem cell transplant for acute myeloid leukemia, so the T cells may come from the graft donor. The chain couples TRBV7-6 to TRBJ2-2, with TRBD2 matching 8 bases. Sequenced material: PBMCs, mostly from graft donor cells, taken 360 days after TCRalphabeta/CD19-depleted stem cell transplant. CDR3 bases: TGTGCCAGCAGCTTCCCGGGACTAGGAAACACCGGGGAGCTGTTTTTT. It translates to CASSFPGLGNTGELFF.